Listed below are T cell receptor beta chains from one sample, sequenced in a study of T-cell reconstitution after alpha-beta-depleted transplantation in children. TCRdb fed the PCR reads into MiXCR, producing one record per CDR3 protein. The repertoire holds approximately 980,000 distinct CDR3 sequences, roughly 29% seen once, with about 28% in the top ten. Sequenced material: PBMCs, mostly from graft donor cells, taken 360 days after TCRalphabeta/CD19-depleted stem cell transplant. Receptor source: a boy under three years old who had a stem cell transplant for SCID, so the T cells may come from the graft donor. Each CDR3 is given with its conserved first and last residue. Fields, in order: CDR3 protein, CDR3 DNA, D gene, J gene, clone size, V gene, CDR3 length. The D gene is left open where the match is weak. Some rows mark clone size as missing; the rest say once, few, many or name a class of expanded clone.

CASSRSMGLAGRETQYF,TGTGCCAGCAGTCGAAGCATGGGACTAGCGGGAAGAGAGACCCAGTACTTC,TRBD2,TRBJ2-5,NA,TRBV12-3/TRBV12-4,17
CASSLDRVTHNPYEQYF,TGTGCCAGCAGCTTGGACAGGGTTACGCATAACCCCTACGAGCAGTACTTC,TRBD1,TRBJ2-7,few,TRBV7-9,17
CASSLFLRSDNEQFF,TGTGCCAGCAGTTTATTTCTCAGGTCTGACAATGAGCAGTTCTTC,NA,TRBJ2-1,NA,TRBV28,15
CSVRPNSYEQYF,TGCAGCGTTAGGCCCAACTCCTACGAGCAGTACTTC,NA,TRBJ2-7,NA,TRBV29-1,12
CASSLGYATVETQYF,TGTGCCAGCAGCTTGGGTTACGCAACGGTAGAGACCCAGTACTTC,NA,TRBJ2-5,NA,TRBV5-4,15
CASGPTGTQPQHF,TGTGCCAGCGGCCCAACAGGAACCCAGCCCCAGCATTTT,NA,TRBJ1-5,once,TRBV11-2,13
CASHTTALVLDGYTF,TGTGCCAGCCATACGACGGCCTTAGTTCTGGATGGCTACACCTTC,NA,TRBJ1-2,few,TRBV6-5,15
CASSVPVGELFF,TGTGCCAGCAGCGTACCCGTCGGGGAGCTGTTTTTT,NA,TRBJ2-2,NA,TRBV7-2,12
CASSPSVAREQYF,TGTGCCAGCAGCCCTAGCGTGGCTCGAGAGCAGTACTTC,NA,TRBJ2-7,NA,TRBV12-3/TRBV12-4,13
CAISEVGPFSSTDTQYF,TGTGCCATCAGTGAGGTCGGCCCCTTCTCCAGCACAGATACGCAGTATTTT,NA,TRBJ2-3,NA,TRBV10-3,17
CASSSPGTGRYEQYF,TGTGCCAGCAGTTCCCCCGGGACAGGGCGCTACGAGCAGTACTTC,TRBD1,TRBJ2-7,NA,TRBV27,15
CASSQGNRDEQYF,TGTGCCAGCAGCCAAGGGAACAGGGACGAGCAGTACTTC,NA,TRBJ2-7,many,TRBV4-2,13
CSAMKGSWDEQYF,TGCAGTGCTATGAAGGGAAGTTGGGACGAGCAGTACTTC,NA,TRBJ2-7,few,TRBV20-1,13
CASSQVGGAADTQYF,TGCGCCAGCAGCCAAGTCGGCGGAGCAGCAGATACGCAGTATTTT,NA,TRBJ2-3,many,TRBV4-1,15
CASSVGQGQSNEQFF,TGTGCCAGCAGTGTGGGACAGGGTCAGAGCAATGAGCAGTTCTTC,TRBD1,TRBJ2-1,few,TRBV25-1,15
CASSVRAGQVGYTF,TGTGCCAGCAGCGTCAGGGCTGGGCAGGTGGGCTACACCTTC,NA,TRBJ1-2,NA,TRBV28,14
CASTLRGGVYNEQFF,TGTGCCAGCACCTTGAGGGGGGGCGTATACAATGAGCAGTTCTTC,NA,TRBJ2-1,NA,TRBV12-3/TRBV12-4,15
CASSYSSALSGANVLTF,TGTGCCAGCAGTTACTCCAGTGCGCTCTCTGGGGCCAACGTCCTGACTTTC,NA,TRBJ2-6,few,TRBV6-5,17
CASSEQSTDTQYF,TGTGCCAGCAGTGAGCAGAGCACAGATACGCAGTATTTT,NA,TRBJ2-3,few,TRBV2,13
CASSFTQGVVGQETQYF,TGTGCCAGCAGTTTTACGCAGGGGGTGGTGGGTCAGGAGACCCAGTACTTC,TRBD1,TRBJ2-5,NA,TRBV12-3/TRBV12-4,17
CASSLVPGGAYNEQFF,TGTGCCAGCAGCTTAGTACCAGGGGGAGCCTACAATGAGCAGTTCTTC,TRBD1,TRBJ2-1,NA,TRBV7-2,16
CASSLAPADTQYF,TGTGCCAGCAGCCTCGCCCCCGCAGATACGCAGTATTTT,NA,TRBJ2-3,few,TRBV7-3,13
CASSTGLASDEQFF,TGTGCCAGCAGCACGGGACTAGCGAGCGATGAGCAGTTCTTC,TRBD2,TRBJ2-1,NA,TRBV7-8,14
CSAGTSGPYNEQFF,TGCAGTGCGGGGACTAGCGGGCCCTACAATGAGCAGTTCTTC,TRBD2,TRBJ2-1,NA,TRBV20-1,14
CASSRVRLGETQYF,TGTGCCAGCAGCAGGGTCAGGTTGGGAGAGACCCAGTACTTC,NA,TRBJ2-5,NA,TRBV11-2,14
CASSLQTTGTANYGYTF,TGTGCCAGCAGCCTCCAAACTACCGGGACAGCTAACTATGGCTACACCTTC,TRBD1,TRBJ1-2,NA,TRBV11-1,17
CASSATPATNTGELFF,TGTGCCAGCAGCGCAACGCCGGCGACGAACACCGGGGAGCTGTTTTTT,NA,TRBJ2-2,NA,TRBV7-8,16
CASSQDGAGGYNEQFF,TGCGCCAGCAGCCAAGATGGGGCGGGGGGCTACAATGAGCAGTTCTTC,TRBD2,TRBJ2-1,few,TRBV4-3,16
CSGSGGGTYEQYF,TGCAGTGGTAGCGGGGGGGGAACCTACGAGCAGTACTTC,TRBD2,TRBJ2-7,few,TRBV20-1,13
CASSPRSRDRGGWSGELFF,TGCGCCAGCAGCCCGCGATCCCGGGACAGGGGAGGTTGGTCCGGGGAGCTGTTTTTT,TRBD1,TRBJ2-2,NA,TRBV4-1,19
CASSLGTGRIQYF,TGTGCCAGCAGCTTAGGGACGGGAAGGATTCAGTACTTC,NA,TRBJ2-4,NA,TRBV7-2,13
CASSFTGTGAKETQYF,TGTGCCAGCAGCTTTACCGGGACTGGGGCAAAAGAGACCCAGTACTTC,NA,TRBJ2-5,few,TRBV7-2,16
CSVEDPRDSQETQYF,TGCAGCGTTGAAGATCCCCGGGACTCCCAAGAGACCCAGTACTTC,NA,TRBJ2-5,few,TRBV29-1,15
CASSLHRGGKNTEAFF,TGTGCCAGCTCACTACACAGGGGAGGGAAGAACACTGAAGCTTTCTTT,TRBD1,TRBJ1-1,NA,TRBV18,16
CASSAQTGAQETQYF,TGTGCCAGCAGCGCCCAGACAGGGGCACAAGAGACCCAGTACTTC,TRBD1,TRBJ2-5,NA,TRBV7-7,15
CSVESLRAFF,TGCAGCGTTGAATCCTTACGGGCTTTCTTT,NA,TRBJ1-1,NA,TRBV29-1,10
CASSWRGGGTNEKLFF,TGTGCCAGCAGTTGGAGGGGAGGAGGCACTAATGAAAAACTGTTTTTT,NA,TRBJ1-4,NA,TRBV6-5,16
CASSETSGGNNEQFF,TGTGCCAGCAGCGAAACTAGCGGGGGAAACAATGAGCAGTTCTTC,TRBD2,TRBJ2-1,NA,TRBV9,15
CSAKRGGGAQETQYF,TGCAGTGCAAAAAGGGGCGGGGGGGCCCAAGAGACCCAGTACTTC,TRBD2,TRBJ2-5,NA,TRBV20-1,15